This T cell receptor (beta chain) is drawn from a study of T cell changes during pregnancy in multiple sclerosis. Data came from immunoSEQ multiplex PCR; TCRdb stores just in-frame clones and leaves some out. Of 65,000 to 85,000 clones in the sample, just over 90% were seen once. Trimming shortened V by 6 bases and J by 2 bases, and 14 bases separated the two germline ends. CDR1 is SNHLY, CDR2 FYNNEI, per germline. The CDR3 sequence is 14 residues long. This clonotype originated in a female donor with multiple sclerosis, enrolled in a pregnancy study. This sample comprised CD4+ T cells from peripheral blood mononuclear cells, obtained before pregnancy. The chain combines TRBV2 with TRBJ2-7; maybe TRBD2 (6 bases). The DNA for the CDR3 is TGTGCCAGCAGAGCCAGCGGGTTGACCTACGAGCAGTACTTC. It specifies CASRASGLTYEQYF.